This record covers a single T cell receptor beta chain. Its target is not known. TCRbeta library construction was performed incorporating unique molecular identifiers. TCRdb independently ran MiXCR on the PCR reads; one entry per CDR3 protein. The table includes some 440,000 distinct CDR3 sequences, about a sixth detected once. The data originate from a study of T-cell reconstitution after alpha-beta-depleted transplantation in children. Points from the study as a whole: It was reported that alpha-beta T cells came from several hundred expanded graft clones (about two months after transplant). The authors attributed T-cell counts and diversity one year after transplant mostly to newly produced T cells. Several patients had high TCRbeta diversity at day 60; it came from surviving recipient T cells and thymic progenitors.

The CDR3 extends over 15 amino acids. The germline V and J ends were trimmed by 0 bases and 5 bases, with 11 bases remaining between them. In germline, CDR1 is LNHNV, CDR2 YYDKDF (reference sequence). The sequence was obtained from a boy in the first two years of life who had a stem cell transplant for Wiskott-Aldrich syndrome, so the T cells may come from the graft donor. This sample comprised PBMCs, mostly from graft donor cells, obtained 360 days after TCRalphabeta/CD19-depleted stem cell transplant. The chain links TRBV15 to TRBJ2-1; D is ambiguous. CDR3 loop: CATSREAYKHNEQFF. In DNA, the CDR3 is TGTGCCACCAGCAGAGAGGCCTATAAACACAATGAGCAGTTCTTC.